This entry features one T cell receptor (beta chain) sequence. The antigen remains undetermined. This entry comes from a study of blood T cells in healthy people across ages. Study observations and caveats: Estimated diversity that came from one million T cells was considered an underestimate.

CDR3 length: 16 residues. Germline CDR1 reads KGHDR; CDR2 reads SFDVKD. The V gene end was trimmed by 4 bases and the J gene end by 7 bases; junction bases not matched to a gene: 6. For the second PCR, which ran for roughly 7 to 11 cycles, a sample-barcoded 5' primer and a J-beta primer mix were used. A template-switch adaptor that had 12 random nucleotides put a tag on each cDNA molecule. Each CDR3 protein is one row after TCRdb ran MiXCR on the 5' RACE reads. This sample has about 780,000 distinct CDR3 sequences; about 47% occur once, and the top ten carry 15% to 20%. This clonotype originated in a man aged 80 or over in good health. V usage is TRBV24-1 and J usage is TRBJ2-1; 13 nucleotides agree with TRBD2. Material: blood. The CDR3 DNA sequence: TGTGCCACCAGTGAATGGACTAGCGGGAGAGAAAATGAGCAGTTCTTC. Amino acids: CATSEWTSGRENEQFF.